This T cell receptor beta chain was identified during a study of T cell responses to AZD1222 COVID-19 vaccine. Study conclusions and caveats: Among AZD1222 vaccinees, only 5 to 7 were seropositive at baseline. Nearly half of spike-specific TCRs reportedly go after variant regions that carry no mutations. White British people made up most donors, females outnumbered males, and clonal diversity was possibly underestimated. Vaccine-related CD4 TCRs covered spike, predominating at 160-218 and 743-854.

Produced via immunoSEQ multiplex PCR; TCRdb's table is partial and in-frame only. The sample carries under 150,000 clones, around 90% recorded once. Comments on this clone: What it binds is unknown.

This CDR3 contains 21 residues. Looked up from germline, CDR1 is SGDLS and CDR2 is YYNGEE. V lost 3 bases and J lost 0, with 28 bases in between. The chain couples TRBV9 to TRBJ2-4; D is possibly TRBD1 (7 bases). The clonotype comes from an adult who received the AZD1222 COVID-19 vaccine. The sample was peripheral blood, taken 28 days after the second AZD1222 dose. CDR3 in DNA: TGTGCCAGCAGCGCGTATGGAGGGGGCTTTGGGGAAACCCGAGCCAAAAACATTCAGTACTTC. Its protein product is CASSAYGGGFGETRAKNIQYF. Complete variable domain (other parts from reference TRBV9 and TRBJ2-4): DSGVTQTPKHLITATGQRVTLRCSPRSGDLSVYWYQQSLDQGLQFLIQYYNGEERAKGNILERFSAQQFPDLHSELNLSSLELGDSALYFCASSAYGGGFGETRAKNIQYFGAGTRLSVL.